The clone carrying this T cell receptor beta chain was detected only a few times. The CDR3 has 13 residues. Germline CDR1 reads LGHNA; CDR2 reads YSLEER. V was trimmed by 5 bases and J by 0 bases, leaving 8 bases between them. The data were taken from a study of T cell changes during pregnancy in multiple sclerosis. The table came from immunoSEQ multiplex PCR; TCRdb's copy has only in-frame clones and leaves some out. The sample includes about 34,000 clones, about 87% of them seen just once. Sample: CD8+ T cells from peripheral blood mononuclear cells, taken in the third trimester of pregnancy. The chain employs TRBV4-3 and TRBJ2-7; D is unresolved. The receptor was isolated from a female donor with multiple sclerosis, enrolled in a pregnancy study. This CDR3 reads CASSKTLSYEQYF. CDR3 sequence (DNA): TGCGCCAGCAGCAAGACTCTCTCCTACGAGCAGTACTTC.